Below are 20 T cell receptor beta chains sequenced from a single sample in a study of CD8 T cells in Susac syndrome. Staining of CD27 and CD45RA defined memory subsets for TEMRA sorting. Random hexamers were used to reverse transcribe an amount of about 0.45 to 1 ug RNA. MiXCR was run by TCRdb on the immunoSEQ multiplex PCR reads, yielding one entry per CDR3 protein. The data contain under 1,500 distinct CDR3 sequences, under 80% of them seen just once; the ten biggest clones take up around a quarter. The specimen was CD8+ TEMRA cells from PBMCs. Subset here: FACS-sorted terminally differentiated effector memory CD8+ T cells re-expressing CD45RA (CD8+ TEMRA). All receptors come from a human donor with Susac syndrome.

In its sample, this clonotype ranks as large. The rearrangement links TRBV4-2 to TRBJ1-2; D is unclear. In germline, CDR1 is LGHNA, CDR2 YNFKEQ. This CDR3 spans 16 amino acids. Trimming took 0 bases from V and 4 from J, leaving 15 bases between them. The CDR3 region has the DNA TGTGCCAGCAGCCAAGATGGTCCCCAGGCAGCCTATGGCTACACCTTC. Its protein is CASSQDGPQAAYGYTF.

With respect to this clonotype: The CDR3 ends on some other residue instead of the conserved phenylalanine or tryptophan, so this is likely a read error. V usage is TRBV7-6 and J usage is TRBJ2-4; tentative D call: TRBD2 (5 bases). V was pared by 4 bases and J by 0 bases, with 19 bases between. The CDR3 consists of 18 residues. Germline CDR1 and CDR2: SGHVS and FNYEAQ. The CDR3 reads CASSWVDRTGLAKNIQYL. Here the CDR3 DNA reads TGTGCCAGCAGCTGGGTCGACCGTACGGGATTAGCCAAAAACATTCAGTACTTG.

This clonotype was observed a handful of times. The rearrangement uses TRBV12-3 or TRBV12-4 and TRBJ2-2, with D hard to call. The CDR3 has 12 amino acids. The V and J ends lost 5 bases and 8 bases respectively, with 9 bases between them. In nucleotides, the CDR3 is TGTGCCAGCAGTAAGAAGACGGGGGAGCTGTTTTTT. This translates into CASSKKTGELFF.

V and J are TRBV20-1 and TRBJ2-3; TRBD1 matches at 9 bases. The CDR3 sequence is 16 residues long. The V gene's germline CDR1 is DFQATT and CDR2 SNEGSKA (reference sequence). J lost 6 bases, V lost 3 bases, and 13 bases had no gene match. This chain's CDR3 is CSASELSTGGRDTQYF. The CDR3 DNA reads TGCAGTGCTAGCGAACTATCGACAGGGGGTAGGGATACGCAGTATTTT.

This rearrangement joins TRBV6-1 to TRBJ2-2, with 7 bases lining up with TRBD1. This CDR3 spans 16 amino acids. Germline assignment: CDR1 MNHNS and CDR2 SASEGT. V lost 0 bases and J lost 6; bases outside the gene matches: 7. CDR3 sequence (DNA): TGTGCCAGCAGTGAAGCGCCAGGGGGAACGGCCGGGGAGCTGTTTTTT. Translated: CASSEAPGGTAGELFF.

The CDR3 sequence is CSARDLEGKTYNEQFF. As DNA, the CDR3 is TGCAGTGCTAGAGATCTCGAGGGGAAAACCTACAATGAGCAGTTCTTC. The chain carries TRBV20-1 and TRBJ2-1, with D perhaps being TRBD1 or TRBD2 (5 bases each). V was cut by 0 bases and J by 2 bases, with 14 bases left in between. Looked up from germline, CDR1 is DFQATT and CDR2 is SNEGSKA (reference sequence). The length of the CDR3 is 16 residues.

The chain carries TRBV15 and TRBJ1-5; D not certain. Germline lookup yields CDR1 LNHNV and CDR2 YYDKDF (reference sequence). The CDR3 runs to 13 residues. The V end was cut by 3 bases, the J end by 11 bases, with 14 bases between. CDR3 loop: CATSSPKKKAQHF. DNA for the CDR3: TGTGCCACCAGCAGCCCCAAAAAAAAAGCCCAGCATTTT.

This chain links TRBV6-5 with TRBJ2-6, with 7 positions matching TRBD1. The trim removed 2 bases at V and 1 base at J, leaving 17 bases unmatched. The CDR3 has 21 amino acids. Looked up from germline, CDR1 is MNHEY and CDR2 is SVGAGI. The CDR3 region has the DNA TGTGCCAGCAGTTACCTAGGGGGCGCGGTTGGGTCGGTATCTGGGGCCAACGTCCTGACTTTC. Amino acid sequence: CASSYLGGAVGSVSGANVLTF.

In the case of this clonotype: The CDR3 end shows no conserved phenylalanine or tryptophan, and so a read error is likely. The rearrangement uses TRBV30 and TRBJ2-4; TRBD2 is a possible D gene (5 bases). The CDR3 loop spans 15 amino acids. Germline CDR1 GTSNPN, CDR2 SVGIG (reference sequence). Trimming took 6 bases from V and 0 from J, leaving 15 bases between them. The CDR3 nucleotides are TGTGCCTGTGGAATTAGCGATCTAGCCAAAAACATTCAGTACCTC. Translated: CACGISDLAKNIQYL.

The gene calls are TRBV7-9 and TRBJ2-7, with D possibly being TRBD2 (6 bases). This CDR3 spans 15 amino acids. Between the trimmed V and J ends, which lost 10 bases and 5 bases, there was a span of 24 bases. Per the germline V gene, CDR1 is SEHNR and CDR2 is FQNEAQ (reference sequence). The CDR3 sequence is CAMIWGDPIPDEQYF. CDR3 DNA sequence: TGTGCCATGATCTGGGGGGACCCCATCCCGGACGAGCAGTACTTC.

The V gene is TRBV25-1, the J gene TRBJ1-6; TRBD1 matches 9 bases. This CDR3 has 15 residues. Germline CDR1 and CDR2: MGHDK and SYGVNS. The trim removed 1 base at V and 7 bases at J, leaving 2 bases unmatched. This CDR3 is CASSEWDRVNSPLHF. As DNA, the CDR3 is TGTGCCAGCAGTGAATGGGACAGGGTGAATTCACCCCTCCACTTT. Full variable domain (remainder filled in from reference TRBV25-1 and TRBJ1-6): EADIYQTPRYLVIGTGKKITLECSQTMGHDKMYWYQQDPGMELHLIHYSYGVNSTEKGDLSSESTVSRIRTEHFPLTLESARPSHTSQYLCASSEWDRVNSPLHFGNGTRLTVT.

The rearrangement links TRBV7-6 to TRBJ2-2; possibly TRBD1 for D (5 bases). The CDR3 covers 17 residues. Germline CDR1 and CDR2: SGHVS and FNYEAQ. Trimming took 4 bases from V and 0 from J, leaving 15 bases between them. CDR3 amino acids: CASSSPQGCANTGELFF. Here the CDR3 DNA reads TGTGCCAGCAGCTCGCCCCAGGGCTGTGCGAACACCGGGGAGCTGTTTTTT. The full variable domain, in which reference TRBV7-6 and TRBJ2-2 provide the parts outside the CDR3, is GAGVSQSPRYKVTKRGQDVALRCDPISGHVSLYWYRQALGQGPEFLTYFNYEAQQDKSGLPNDRFSAERPEGSISTLTIQRTEQRDSAMYRCASSSPQGCANTGELFFGEGSRLTVL.

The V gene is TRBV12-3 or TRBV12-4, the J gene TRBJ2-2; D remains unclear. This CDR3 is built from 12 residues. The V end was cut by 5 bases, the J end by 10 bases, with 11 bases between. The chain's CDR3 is CASSKNIKELFF. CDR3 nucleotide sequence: TGTGCCAGCAGTAAGAACATCAAGGAGCTGTTTTTT.

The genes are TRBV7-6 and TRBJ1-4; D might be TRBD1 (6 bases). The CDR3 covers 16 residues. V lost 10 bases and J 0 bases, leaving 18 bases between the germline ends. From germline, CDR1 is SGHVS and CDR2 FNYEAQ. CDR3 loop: CAIILAPGATNEKLFF. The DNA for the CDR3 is TGTGCCATCATCTTAGCGCCAGGGGCAACTAATGAAAAACTGTTTTTT.

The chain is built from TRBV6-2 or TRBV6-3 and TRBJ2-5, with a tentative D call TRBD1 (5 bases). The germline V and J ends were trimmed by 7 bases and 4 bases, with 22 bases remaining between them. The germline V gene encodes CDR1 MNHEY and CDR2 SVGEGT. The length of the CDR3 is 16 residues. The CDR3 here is CASIHSRRFRAETQYF. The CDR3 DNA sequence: TGTGCCAGCATTCATTCGAGACGGTTCAGGGCAGAGACCCAGTACTTC.

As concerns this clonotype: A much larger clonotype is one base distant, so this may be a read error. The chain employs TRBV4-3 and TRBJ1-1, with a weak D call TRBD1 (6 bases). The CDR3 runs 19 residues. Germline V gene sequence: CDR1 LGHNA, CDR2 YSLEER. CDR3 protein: CASSKDLEQGRFADTEAFF. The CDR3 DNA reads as TGCGCCAGCAGCAAAGACTTGGAACAGGGAAGGTTTGCGGACACTGAAGCTTTCTTT.

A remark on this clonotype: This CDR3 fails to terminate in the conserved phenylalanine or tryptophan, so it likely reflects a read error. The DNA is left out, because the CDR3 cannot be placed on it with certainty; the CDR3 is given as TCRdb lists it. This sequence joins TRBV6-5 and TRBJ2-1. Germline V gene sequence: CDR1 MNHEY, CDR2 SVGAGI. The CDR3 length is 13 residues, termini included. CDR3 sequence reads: CASSYSTYNEQSS.

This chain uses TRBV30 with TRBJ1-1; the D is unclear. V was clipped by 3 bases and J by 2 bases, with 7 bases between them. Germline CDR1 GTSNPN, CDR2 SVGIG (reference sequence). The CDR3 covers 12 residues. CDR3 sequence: CAWRHENTEAFF. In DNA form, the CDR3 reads TGTGCCTGGAGGCACGAAAACACTGAAGCTTTCTTT. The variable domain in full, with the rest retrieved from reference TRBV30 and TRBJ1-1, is SQTIHQWPATLVQPVGSPLSLECTVEGTSNPNLYWYRQAAGRGLQLLFYSVGIGQISSEVPQNLSASRPQDRQFILSSKKLLLSDSGFYLCAWRHENTEAFFGQGTRLTVV.

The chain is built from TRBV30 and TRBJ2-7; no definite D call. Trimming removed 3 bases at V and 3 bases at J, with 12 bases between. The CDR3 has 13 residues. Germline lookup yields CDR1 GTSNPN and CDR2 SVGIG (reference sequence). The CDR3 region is CAWSASPGYEQYF. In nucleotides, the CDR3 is TGTGCCTGGAGCGCCAGCCCTGGCTACGAGCAGTACTTC.

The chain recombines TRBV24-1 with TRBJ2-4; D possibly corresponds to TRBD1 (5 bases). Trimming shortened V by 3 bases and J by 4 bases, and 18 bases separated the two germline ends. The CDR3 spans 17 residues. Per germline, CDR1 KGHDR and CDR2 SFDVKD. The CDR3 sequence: CATSDGLNGQGKNIQYF. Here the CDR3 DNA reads TGTGCCACCAGTGATGGATTAAACGGGCAGGGAAAAAACATTCAGTACTTC.